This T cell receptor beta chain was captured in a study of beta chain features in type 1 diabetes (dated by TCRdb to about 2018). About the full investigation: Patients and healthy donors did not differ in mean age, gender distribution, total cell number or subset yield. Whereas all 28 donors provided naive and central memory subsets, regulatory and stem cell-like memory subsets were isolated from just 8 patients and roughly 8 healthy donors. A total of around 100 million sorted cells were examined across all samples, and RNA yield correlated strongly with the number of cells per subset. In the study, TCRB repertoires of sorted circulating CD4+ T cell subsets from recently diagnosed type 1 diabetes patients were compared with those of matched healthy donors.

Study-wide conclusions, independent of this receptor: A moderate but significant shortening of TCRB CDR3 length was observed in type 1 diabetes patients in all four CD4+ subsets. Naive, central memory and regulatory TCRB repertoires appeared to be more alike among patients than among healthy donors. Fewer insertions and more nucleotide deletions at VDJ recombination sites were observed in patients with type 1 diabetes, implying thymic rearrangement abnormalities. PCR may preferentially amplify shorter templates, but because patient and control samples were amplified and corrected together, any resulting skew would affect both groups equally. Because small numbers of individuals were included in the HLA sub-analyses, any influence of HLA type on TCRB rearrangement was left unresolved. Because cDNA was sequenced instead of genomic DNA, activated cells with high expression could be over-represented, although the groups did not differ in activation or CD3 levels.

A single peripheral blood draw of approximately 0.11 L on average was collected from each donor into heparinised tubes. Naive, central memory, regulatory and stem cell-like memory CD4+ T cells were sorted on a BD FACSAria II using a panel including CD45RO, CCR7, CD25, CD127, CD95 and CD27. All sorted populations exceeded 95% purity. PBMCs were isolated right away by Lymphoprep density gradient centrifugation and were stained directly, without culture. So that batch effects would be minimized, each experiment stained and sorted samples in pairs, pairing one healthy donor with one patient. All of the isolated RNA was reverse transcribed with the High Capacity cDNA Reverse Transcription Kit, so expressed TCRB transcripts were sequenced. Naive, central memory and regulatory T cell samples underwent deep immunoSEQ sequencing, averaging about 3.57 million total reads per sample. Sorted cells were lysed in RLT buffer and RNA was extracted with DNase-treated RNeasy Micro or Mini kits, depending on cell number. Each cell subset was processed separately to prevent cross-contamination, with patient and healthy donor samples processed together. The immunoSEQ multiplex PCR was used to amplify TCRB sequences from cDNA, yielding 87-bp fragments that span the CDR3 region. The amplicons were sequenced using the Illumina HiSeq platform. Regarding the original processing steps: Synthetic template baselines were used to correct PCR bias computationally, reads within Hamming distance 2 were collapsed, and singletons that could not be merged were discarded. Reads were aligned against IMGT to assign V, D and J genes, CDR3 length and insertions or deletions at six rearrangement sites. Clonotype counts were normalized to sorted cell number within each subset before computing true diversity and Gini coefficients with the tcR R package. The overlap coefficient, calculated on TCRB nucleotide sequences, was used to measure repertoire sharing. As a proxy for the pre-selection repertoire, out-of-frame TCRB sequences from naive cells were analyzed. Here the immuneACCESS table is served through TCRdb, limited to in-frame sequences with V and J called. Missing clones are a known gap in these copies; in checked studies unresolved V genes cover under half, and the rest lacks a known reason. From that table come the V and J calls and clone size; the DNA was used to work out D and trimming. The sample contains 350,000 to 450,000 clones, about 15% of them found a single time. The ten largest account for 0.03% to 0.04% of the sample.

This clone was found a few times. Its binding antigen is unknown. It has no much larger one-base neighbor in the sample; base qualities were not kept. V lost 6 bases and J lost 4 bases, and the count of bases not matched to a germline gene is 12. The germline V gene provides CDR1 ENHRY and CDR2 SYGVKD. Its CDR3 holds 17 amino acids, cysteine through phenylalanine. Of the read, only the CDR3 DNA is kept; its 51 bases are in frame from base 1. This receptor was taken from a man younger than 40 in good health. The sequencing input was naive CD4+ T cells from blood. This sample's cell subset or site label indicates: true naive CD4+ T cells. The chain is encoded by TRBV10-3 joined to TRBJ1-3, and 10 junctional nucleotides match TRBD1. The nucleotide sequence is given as TGTGCCATCAGGGAAAACCGGGACAGGGGTTGGGGAAACACCATATATTTT. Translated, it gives CAIRENRDRGWGNTIYF.